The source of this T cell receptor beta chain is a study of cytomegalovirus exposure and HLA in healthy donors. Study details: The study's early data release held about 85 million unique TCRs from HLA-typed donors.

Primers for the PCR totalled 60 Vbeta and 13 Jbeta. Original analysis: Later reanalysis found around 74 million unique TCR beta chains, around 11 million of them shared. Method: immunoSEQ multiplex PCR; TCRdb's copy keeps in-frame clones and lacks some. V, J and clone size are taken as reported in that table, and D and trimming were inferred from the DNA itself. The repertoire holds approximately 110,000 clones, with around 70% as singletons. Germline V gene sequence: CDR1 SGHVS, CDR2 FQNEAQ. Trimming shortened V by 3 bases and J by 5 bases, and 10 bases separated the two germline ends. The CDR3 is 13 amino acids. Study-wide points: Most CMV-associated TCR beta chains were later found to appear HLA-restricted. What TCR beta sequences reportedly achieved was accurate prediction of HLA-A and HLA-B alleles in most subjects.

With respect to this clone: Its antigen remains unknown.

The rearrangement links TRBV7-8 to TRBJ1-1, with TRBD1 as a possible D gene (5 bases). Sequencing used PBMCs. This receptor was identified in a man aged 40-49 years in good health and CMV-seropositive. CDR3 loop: CASSLQGRTEAFF. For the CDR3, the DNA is TGTGCCAGCAGCTTGCAGGGCCGGACTGAAGCTTTCTTT.